This entry concerns a single T cell receptor beta chain. Its recognized antigen is unknown. Base qualities are not provided; no much larger clone lies one nucleotide away. In the paper's terms, the time point label means: baseline before first vaccination. Vaccinee samples came from UK trials COV001 and COV002, including a single-blind randomized controlled phase 2/3 trial of AZD1222 (ChAdOx1 nCoV-19) in healthy adults. For TCRbeta chain sequencing, PBMC samples from trial participants were taken at day 0 and at day 28 after the second dose. CDR1 and CDR2 were assigned from the germline V gene as MNHEY and SVGEGT. V is reduced by 6 bases and J by 0 bases, leaving a spacing of 14 bases between them. From its cysteine to its phenylalanine, the CDR3 spans 16 amino acids. The read is trimmed to its CDR3 DNA, 48 bases read in frame from base 1. The CDR3 regions of human TCRbeta chains were analyzed by immunosequencing. Concerning the study's data processing: TCRs in the repertoires were compared against a reference library of SARS-CoV-2-specific TCRs that had been generated with the MIRA antigen-specificity platform. Breadth meant the fraction of unique TCRs that were SARS-CoV-2-associated, whereas depth meant the fraction of total T cells that were SARS-CoV-2-associated. Using the MIRA data, every spike-specific TCR was mapped to the spike region that the TCR reacted to and assigned to either a CD4 or a CD8 class. Log10-transformed breadth and depth values were compared by one-way ANOVA with Sidak's multiple comparisons tests. TCRdb took this table from immuneACCESS and kept in-frame rearrangements with V and J called. Such tables lack part of the clones; where checked against another copy, unresolved V genes explain under half of the gap, and the rest is unexplained. V, J and clone size are taken as reported in that table, and D and trimming were inferred from the DNA itself. This sample gives about 68,000 clones in total; roughly 86% of them show up just once. The ten largest clonotypes hold 7.5% to 9% of the sample.

This record comes from a study of T cell responses to AZD1222 COVID-19 vaccine (dated by TCRdb to the early 2020s). Looking at the study overall: AZD1222 recipients whose second dose came at about 4 weeks and those whose second dose came at about 12 weeks were combined into one group, since spike-specific TCR depth and breadth did not differ between the two schedules. TCR sequencing covered more than 230 trial participants: 207 given two doses of AZD1222 and 26 given two doses of MenACWY control vaccine. Trial participants were enrolled by age into 18-55, 56-69 and 70-plus year subgroups, with roughly 150, 30 and 60 TCR-sequenced participants respectively. Broader findings and caveats from the paper: A significant rise in spike-specific TCR breadth and depth was observed after two AZD1222 doses relative to day 0 and relative to MenACWY recipients. The 56-69-year group was small, and its depth increase did not reach significance, likely because of low power. CD4 TCRs associated with the vaccine covered the entire spike protein, and the dominant responses were in regions 160-218 and 743-854. Participants were mostly white British, with more females than males. The authors suggested clonal diversity may have been underestimated. Because no samples from the day 14 peak response were available, repertoires could be characterized only after the peak T cell response. Epitopes outside the regions mutated in the B.1.351 and B.1.1.7 variants were reportedly recognized by nearly half of the unique spike-specific TCRs. Conclusions about previously exposed vaccinees were limited because only a handful of AZD1222 recipients were SARS-CoV-2 seropositive at baseline.

The chain links TRBV6-2 or TRBV6-3 with TRBJ1-4; TRBD1 might be the D gene, on 6 matching bases. Sequenced here: peripheral blood, sampled on day 0 of AZD1222 vaccination. This clonotype originated in an adult in good health. The DNA sequence is given as TGTGCCAGCAGCCCTCGGACAGCAGCAACTAATGAAAAACTGTTTTTT. This is translated as CASSPRTAATNEKLFF.